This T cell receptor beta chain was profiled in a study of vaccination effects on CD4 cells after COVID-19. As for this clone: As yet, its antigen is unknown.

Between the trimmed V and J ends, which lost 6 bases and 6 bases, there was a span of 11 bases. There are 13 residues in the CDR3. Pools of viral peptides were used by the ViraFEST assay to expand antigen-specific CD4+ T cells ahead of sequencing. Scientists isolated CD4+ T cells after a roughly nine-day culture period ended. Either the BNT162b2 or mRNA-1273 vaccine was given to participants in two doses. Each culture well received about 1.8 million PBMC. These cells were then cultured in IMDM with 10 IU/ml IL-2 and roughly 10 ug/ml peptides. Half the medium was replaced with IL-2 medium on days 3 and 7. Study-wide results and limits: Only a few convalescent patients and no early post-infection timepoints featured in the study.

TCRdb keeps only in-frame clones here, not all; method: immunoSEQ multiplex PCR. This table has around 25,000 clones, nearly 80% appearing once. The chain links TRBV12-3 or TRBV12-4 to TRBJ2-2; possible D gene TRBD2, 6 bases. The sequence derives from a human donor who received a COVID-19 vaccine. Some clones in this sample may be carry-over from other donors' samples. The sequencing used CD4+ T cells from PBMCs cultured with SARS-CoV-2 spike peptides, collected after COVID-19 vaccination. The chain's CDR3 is CASSRLVPGELFF. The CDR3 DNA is TGTGCCAGCAGCCGACTAGTTCCCGGGGAGCTGTTTTTT.